These T cell receptor beta chains were read from a single sample in a study of response to subunit inactivated influenza vaccine. TCRdb reanalysed the RT-PCR reads using MiXCR and keeps one entry per CDR3 protein. The sample has 650,000 to 700,000 distinct CDR3 sequences, roughly 14% seen once; the top ten hold 11%. The source was PBMCs from blood, collected roughly 12 days after vaccination. The receptors were sampled from a man in his fifties who received an inactivated influenza vaccine. CDR3s include the opening cysteine and the closing phenylalanine or tryptophan. The D gene is left open where the match is weak. Expanded clones are given a class, and other clones once, few, many or no size at all.

J | V | D | size | CDR3 | DNA
TRBJ2-4 | TRBV3-1 | TRBD2 | NA | CASSQTGTSSQYF | TGTGCCAGCAGCCAAACCGGGACTAGCAGTCAGTACTTC
TRBJ1-1 | TRBV3-1 | NA | few | CASSQDLTEAFF | TGTGCCAGCAGCCAAGATCTGACTGAAGCTTTCTTT
TRBJ2-5 | TRBV4-2 | NA | NA | CASSQVGADQETQYF | TGTGCCAGCAGCCAAGTCGGGGCAGACCAAGAGACCCAGTACTTC
TRBJ2-1 | TRBV10-3 | TRBD2 | NA | CAISVQTSGEAFF | TGTGCCATCAGTGTCCAAACTAGCGGAGAGGCGTTCTTC
TRBJ2-1 | TRBV29-1 | TRBD1 | few | CSARTGTGSYNEQFF | TGCAGCGCCCGAACCGGGACAGGCTCCTACAATGAGCAGTTCTTC
TRBJ2-3 | TRBV28 | NA | NA | CASSPYSGQVNPRQYF | TGTGCCAGCAGTCCCTACTCGGGACAAGTGAATCCGAGGCAGTATTTT
TRBJ2-5 | TRBV14 | NA | NA | CASSQVSQTQYF | TGTGCCAGCAGCCAAGTCAGCCAGACCCAGTACTTC
TRBJ2-2 | TRBV4-1 | NA | NA | CASSHAPGEIGELFF | TGCGCCAGCAGCCACGCTCCAGGGGAAATCGGGGAGCTGTTTTTT
TRBJ2-7 | TRBV6-5 | NA | NA | CASSYSMQGSGEQYF | TGTGCCAGCAGTTACTCGATGCAAGGGTCGGGAGAGCAGTACTTC
TRBJ2-5 | TRBV27 | NA | NA | CASSLSPRGLTRYKTQYF | TGTGCCAGCAGTTTATCCCCTAGGGGATTAACAAGATATAAGACCCAGTACTTC
TRBJ2-7 | TRBV6-2/TRBV6-3 | TRBD1 | few | CASSYSMGRGLGEQYF | TGTGCCAGCAGTTACTCGATGGGCAGGGGGCTCGGCGAGCAGTACTTC
TRBJ2-1 | TRBV7-2 | TRBD1 | NA | CASKSDRGRNEQFF | TGTGCCAGCAAGTCAGACAGGGGACGGAATGAGCAGTTCTTC
TRBJ2-7 | TRBV7-9 | TRBD2 | many | CASSLDLAGPSYEQYF | TGTGCCAGCAGCTTAGATCTAGCGGGGCCATCCTACGAGCAGTACTTC
TRBJ2-1 | TRBV20-1 | TRBD2 | NA | CSARDYWGLAGNNEQFF | TGCAGTGCTAGAGATTATTGGGGACTAGCGGGCAACAATGAGCAGTTCTTC
TRBJ2-1 | TRBV5-1 | TRBD1 | NA | CASSLVRGNNEQFF | TGCGCCAGCAGCCTCGTCAGGGGGAACAATGAGCAGTTCTTC
TRBJ2-4 | TRBV6-1 | TRBD2 | many | CASSSGTSGGAQNIQYF | TGTGCCAGCAGCTCCGGGACTAGCGGGGGGGCCCAAAACATTCAGTACTTC
TRBJ2-7 | TRBV29-1 | TRBD2 | few | CSVEEVSGSVYEQYF | TGCAGCGTTGAAGAGGTTAGCGGGAGCGTCTACGAGCAGTACTTC
TRBJ2-3 | TRBV5-1 | TRBD1 | few | CASSPGTGEDTQYF | TGCGCCAGCAGCCCCGGGACAGGGGAGGATACGCAGTATTTT
TRBJ1-5 | TRBV7-2 | NA | NA | CASSFSPGKNQPQHF | TGTGCCAGCAGCTTCTCTCCCGGGAAAAATCAGCCCCAGCATTTT
TRBJ1-1 | TRBV7-3 | NA | once | CASSLRGGRTPNTEAFF | TGTGCCAGCAGCTTAAGGGGCGGTAGGACACCGAACACTGAAGCTTTCTTT
TRBJ2-5 | TRBV28 | NA | NA | CASTRQFTHQETQYF | TGTGCCAGCACAAGACAGTTTACCCACCAAGAGACCCAGTACTTC
TRBJ1-5 | TRBV7-9 | NA | NA | CASSLNREDQPQHF | TGTGCCAGCAGCTTAAACCGCGAGGATCAGCCCCAGCATTTT
TRBJ2-3 | TRBV6-1 | TRBD2 | many | CASSRGLAGVADTQYF | TGTGCCAGCAGTAGGGGACTAGCGGGAGTTGCAGATACGCAGTATTTT
TRBJ2-3 | TRBV10-3 | NA | few | CAISESKGTDTQYF | TGTGCCATCAGTGAGTCGAAGGGAACAGATACGCAGTATTTT
TRBJ2-5 | TRBV5-5 | TRBD2 | NA | CASSLAGLAGGQETQYF | TGTGCCAGCAGCTTGGCGGGACTAGCGGGGGGTCAAGAGACCCAGTACTTC
TRBJ2-7 | TRBV5-1 | TRBD1 | NA | CASSLWAQGAYEQYF | TGCGCCAGCAGCTTGTGGGCGCAGGGGGCCTACGAGCAGTACTTC
TRBJ2-7 | TRBV3-1 | NA | NA | CASSQDLEPTYEQYF | TGTGCCAGCAGCCAAGATCTGGAGCCCACCTACGAGCAGTACTTC
TRBJ1-6 | TRBV27 | NA | few | CASSLSGTVGPLHF | TGTGCCAGCAGTCTGTCCGGGACCGTCGGACCCCTCCACTTT